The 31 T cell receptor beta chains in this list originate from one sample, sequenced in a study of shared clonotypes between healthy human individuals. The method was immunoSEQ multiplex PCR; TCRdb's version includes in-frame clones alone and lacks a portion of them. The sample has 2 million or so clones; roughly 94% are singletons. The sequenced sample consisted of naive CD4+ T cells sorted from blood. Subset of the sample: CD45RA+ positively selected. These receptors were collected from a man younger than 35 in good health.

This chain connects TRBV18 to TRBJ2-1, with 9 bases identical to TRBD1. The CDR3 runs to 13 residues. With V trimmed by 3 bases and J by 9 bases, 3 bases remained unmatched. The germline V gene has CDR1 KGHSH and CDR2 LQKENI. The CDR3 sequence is CASSPGQGSEQFF. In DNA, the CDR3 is TGTGCCAGCTCACCGGGACAGGGCAGTGAGCAGTTCTTC.

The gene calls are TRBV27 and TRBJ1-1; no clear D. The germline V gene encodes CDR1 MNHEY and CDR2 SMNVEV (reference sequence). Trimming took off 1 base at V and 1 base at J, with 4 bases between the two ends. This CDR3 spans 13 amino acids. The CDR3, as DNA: TGTGCCAGCAGTTTATGGGCGAACACTGAAGCTTTCTTT. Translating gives CASSLWANTEAFF.

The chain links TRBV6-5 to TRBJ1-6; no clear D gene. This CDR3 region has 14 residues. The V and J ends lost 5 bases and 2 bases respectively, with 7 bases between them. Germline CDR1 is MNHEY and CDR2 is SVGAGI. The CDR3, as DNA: TGTGCCAGCAGTGTCCAGCCCTATAATTCACCCCTCCACTTT. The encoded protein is CASSVQPYNSPLHF.

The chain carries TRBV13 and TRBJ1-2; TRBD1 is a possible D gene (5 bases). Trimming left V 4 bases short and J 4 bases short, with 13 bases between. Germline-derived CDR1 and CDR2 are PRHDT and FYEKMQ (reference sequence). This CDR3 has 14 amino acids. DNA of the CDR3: TGTGCCAGCAGCTCCGACGCGGGGGGCTATGGCTACACCTTC. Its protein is CASSSDAGGYGYTF.

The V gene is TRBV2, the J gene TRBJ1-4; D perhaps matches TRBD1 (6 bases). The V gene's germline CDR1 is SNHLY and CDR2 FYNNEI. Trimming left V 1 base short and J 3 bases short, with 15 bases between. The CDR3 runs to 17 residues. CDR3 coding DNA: TGTGCCAGCAGTGAAGGGTTCACAGGGACCTCTAATGAAAAACTGTTTTTT. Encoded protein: CASSEGFTGTSNEKLFF.

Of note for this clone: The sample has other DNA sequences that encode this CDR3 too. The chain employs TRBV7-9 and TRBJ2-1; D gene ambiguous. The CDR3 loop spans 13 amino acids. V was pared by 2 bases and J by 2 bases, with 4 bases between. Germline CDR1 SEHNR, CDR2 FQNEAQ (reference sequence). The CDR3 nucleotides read TGTGCCAGCAGCTTATCAACCTACAATGAGCAGTTCTTC. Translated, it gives CASSLSTYNEQFF.

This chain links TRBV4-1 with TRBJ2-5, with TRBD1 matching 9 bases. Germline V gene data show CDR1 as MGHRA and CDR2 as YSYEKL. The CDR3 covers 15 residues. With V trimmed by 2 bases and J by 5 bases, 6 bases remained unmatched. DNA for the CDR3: TGCGCCAGCAGCCAACCGGGACAGGGTGGGGAGACCCAGTACTTC. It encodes CASSQPGQGGETQYF.

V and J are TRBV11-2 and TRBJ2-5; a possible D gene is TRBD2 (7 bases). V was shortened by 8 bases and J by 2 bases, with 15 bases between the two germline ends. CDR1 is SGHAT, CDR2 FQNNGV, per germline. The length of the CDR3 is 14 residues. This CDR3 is CASCRGGKQETQYF. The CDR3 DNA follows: TGTGCCAGCTGTAGGGGGGGAAAGCAAGAGACCCAGTACTTC.

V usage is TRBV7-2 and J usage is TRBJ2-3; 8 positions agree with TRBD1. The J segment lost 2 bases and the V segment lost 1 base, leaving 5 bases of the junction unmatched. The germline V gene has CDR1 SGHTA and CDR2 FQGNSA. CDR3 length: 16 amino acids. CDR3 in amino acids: CASSLVGTGATDTQYF. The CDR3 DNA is TGTGCCAGCAGCTTAGTGGGGACAGGAGCCACAGATACGCAGTATTTT.

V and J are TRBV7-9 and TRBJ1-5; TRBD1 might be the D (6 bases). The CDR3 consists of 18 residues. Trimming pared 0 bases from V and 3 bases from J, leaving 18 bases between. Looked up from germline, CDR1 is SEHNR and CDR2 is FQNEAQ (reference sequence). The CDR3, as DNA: TGTGCCAGCAGCTTAGCCATGGGTGGGCAGGGGAACAATCAGCCCCAGCATTTT. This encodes CASSLAMGGQGNNQPQHF.

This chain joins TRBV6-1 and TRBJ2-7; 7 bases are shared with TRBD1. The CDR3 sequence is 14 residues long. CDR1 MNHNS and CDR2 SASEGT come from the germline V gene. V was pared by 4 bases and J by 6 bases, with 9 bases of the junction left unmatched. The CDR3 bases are TGTGCCAGCAGTGGACAGGGCTGGGATGGCGAGCAGTACTTC. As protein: CASSGQGWDGEQYF.

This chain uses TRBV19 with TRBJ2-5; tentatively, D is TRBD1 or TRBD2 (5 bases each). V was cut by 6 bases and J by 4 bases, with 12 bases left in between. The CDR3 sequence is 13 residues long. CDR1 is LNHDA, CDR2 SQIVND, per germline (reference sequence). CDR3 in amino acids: CASRERGIETQYF. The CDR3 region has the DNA TGTGCCAGTAGGGAGAGGGGCATAGAGACCCAGTACTTC.

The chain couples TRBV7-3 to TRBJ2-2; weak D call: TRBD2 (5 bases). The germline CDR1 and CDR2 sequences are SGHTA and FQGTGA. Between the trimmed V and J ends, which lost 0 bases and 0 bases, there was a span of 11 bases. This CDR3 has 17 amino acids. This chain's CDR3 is CASSLTASRANTGELFF. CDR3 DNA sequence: TGTGCCAGCAGCTTAACGGCTAGCCGGGCGAACACCGGGGAGCTGTTTTTT.

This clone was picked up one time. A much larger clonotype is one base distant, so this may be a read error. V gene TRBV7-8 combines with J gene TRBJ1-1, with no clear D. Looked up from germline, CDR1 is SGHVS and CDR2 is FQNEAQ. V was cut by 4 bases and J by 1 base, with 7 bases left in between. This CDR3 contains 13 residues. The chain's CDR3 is CASSSDGNTEAFF. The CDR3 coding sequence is TGTGCCAGCAGCTCGGACGGGAACACTGAAGCTTTCTTT.

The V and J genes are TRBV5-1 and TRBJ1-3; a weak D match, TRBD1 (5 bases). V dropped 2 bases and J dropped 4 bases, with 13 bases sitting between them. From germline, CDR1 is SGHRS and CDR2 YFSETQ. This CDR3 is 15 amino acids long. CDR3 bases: TGCGCCAGCAGCTTCTCCGGGACCCAAGGAAACACCATATATTTT. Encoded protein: CASSFSGTQGNTIYF.

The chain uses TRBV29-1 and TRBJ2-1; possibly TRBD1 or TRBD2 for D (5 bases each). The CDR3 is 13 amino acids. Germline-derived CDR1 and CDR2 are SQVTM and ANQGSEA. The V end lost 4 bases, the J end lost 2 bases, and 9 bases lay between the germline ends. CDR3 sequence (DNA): TGCAGCGTTGGGGGGAGAGCCTACAATGAGCAGTTCTTC. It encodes CSVGGRAYNEQFF.

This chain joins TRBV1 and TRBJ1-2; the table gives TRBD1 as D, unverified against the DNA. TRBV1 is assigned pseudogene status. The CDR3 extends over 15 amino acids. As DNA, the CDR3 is TGCACCAGCAGCCAAGATCAGTGGCAGTCGAATGGCTACACCTTC. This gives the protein CTSSQDQWQSNGYTF.

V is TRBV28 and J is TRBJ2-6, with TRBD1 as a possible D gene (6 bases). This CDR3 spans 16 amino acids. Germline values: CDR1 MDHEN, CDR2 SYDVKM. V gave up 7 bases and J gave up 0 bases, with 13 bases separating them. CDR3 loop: CASKDRVSSGANVLTF. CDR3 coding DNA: TGTGCCAGCAAGGACAGAGTAAGCTCTGGGGCCAACGTCCTGACTTTC.

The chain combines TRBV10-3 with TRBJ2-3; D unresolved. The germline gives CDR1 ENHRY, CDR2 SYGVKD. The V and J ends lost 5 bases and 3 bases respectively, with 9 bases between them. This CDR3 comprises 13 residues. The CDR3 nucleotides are TGTGCCATCAGTCTAGACTCGACAGATACGCAGTATTTT. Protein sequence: CAISLDSTDTQYF.

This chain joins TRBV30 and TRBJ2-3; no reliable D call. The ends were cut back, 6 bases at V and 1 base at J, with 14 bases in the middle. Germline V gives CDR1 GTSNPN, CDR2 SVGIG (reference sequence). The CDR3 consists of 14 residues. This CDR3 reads CACHSSGGTDTQYF. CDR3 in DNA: TGTGCCTGTCATTCCTCCGGTGGCACAGATACGCAGTATTTT. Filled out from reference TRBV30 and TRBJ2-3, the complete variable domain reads SQTIHQWPATLVQPVGSPLSLECTVEGTSNPNLYWYRQAAGRGLQLLFYSVGIGQISSEVPQNLSASRPQDRQFILSSKKLLLSDSGFYLCACHSSGGTDTQYFGPGTRLTVL.

The CDR3 reads CASSSRRGLAGDMSTDTQYF. CDR3 DNA: TGCGCCAGCAGCTCCCGGAGGGGACTAGCGGGGGATATGTCCACAGATACGCAGTATTTT. The chain links TRBV5-1 to TRBJ2-3, with 14 nucleotides matching TRBD2. This CDR3 spans 20 amino acids. The germline CDR1 and CDR2 sequences are SGHRS and YFSETQ. With 3 bases clipped from V and 2 bases from J, the junction kept 14 bases outside the gene matches.

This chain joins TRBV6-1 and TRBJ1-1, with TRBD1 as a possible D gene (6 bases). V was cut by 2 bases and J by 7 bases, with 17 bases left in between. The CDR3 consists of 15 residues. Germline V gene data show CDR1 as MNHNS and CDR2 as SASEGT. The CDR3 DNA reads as TGTGCCAGCAGTGAAAGGTGGGCAGGGGAGGGTGAAGCTTTCTTT. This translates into CASSERWAGEGEAFF.

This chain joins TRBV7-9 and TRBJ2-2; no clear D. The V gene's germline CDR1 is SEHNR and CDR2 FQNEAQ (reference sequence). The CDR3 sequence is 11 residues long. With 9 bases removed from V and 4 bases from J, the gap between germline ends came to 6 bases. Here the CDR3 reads CARTTTGELFF. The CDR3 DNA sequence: TGTGCCAGAACAACCACCGGGGAGCTGTTTTTT.

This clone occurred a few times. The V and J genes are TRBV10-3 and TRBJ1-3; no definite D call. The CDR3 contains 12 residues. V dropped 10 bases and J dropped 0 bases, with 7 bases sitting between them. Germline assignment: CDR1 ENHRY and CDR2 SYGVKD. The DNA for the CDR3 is TGTGCCACCGGGAACTCTGGAAACACCATATATTTT. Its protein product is CATGNSGNTIYF.

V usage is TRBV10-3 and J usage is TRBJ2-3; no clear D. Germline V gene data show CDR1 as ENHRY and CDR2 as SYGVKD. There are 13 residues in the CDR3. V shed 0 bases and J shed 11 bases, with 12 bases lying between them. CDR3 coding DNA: TGTGCCATCAGTGAGTCTTCTGGTATCAGGCAGTATTTT. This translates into CAISESSGIRQYF.

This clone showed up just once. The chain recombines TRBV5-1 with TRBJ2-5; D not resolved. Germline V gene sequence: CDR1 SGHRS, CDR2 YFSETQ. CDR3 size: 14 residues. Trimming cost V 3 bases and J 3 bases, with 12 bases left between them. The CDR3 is CASSSVGGEETQYF. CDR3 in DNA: TGCGCCAGCAGCTCGGTAGGCGGCGAAGAGACCCAGTACTTC.

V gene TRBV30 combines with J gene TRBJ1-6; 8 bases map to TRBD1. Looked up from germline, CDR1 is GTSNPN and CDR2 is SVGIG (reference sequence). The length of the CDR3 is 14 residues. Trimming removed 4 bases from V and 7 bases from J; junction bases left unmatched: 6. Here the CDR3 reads CAWTSGQGNSPLHF. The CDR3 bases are TGTGCCTGGACTTCTGGACAGGGAAATTCACCCCTCCACTTT.

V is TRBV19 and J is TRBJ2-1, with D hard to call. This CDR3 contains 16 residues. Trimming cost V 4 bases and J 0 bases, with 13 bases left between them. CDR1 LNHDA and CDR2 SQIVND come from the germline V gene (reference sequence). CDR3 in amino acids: CASSTPTIGSYNEQFF. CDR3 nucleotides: TGTGCCAGTAGTACCCCGACCATAGGCTCCTACAATGAGCAGTTCTTC.

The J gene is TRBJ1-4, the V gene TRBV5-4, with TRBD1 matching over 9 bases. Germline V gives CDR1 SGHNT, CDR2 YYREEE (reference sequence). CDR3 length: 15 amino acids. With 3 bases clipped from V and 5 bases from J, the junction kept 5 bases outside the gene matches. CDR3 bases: TGTGCCAGCAGCTCCTCCGGGACAGGGAATGAAAAACTGTTTTTT. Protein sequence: CASSSSGTGNEKLFF. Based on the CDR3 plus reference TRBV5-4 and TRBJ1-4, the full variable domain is ETGVTQSPTHLIKTRGQQVTLRCSSQSGHNTVSWYQQALGQGPQFIFQYYREEENGRGNFPPRFSGLQFPNYSSELNVNALELDDSALYLCASSSSGTGNEKLFFGSGTQLSVL.

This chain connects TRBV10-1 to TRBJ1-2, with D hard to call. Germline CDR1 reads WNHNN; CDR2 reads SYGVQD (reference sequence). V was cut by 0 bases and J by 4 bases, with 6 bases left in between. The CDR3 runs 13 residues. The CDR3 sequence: CASSESPAYGYTF. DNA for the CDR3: TGCGCCAGCAGTGAGTCGCCGGCCTATGGCTACACCTTC.

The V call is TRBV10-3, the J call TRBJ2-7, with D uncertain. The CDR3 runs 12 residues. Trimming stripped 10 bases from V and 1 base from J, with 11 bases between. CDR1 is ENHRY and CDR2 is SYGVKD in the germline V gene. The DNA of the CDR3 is TGTGCCAGTTTGTTTAGGTCCTACGAGCAGTACTTC. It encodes CASLFRSYEQYF.